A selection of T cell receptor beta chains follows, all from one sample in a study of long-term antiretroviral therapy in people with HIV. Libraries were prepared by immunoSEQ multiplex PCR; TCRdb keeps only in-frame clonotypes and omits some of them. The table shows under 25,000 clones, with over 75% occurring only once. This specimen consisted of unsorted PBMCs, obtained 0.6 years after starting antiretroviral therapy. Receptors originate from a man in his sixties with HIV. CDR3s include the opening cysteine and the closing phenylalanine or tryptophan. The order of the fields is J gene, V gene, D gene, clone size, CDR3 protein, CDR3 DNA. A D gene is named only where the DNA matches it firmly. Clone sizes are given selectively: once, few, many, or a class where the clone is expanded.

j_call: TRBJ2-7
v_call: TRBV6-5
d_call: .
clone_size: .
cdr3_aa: CASSYVSGANGYEQYF
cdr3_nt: TGTGCCAGCAGTTATGTCTCCGGGGCGAACGGGTACGAGCAGTACTTC

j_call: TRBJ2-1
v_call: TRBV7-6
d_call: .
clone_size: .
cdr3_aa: CASSHQVPEQFF
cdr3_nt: TGTGCCAGCAGCCATCAGGTTCCTGAGCAGTTCTTC

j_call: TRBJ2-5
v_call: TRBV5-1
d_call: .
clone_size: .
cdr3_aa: CASSLVGGETQYF
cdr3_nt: TGCGCCAGCAGCTTGGTTGGCGGAGAGACCCAGTACTTC

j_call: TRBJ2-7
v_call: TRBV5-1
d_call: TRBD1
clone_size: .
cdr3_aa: CASSLEGQGRDSEQYF
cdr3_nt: TGCGCCAGCAGCTTGGAGGGACAGGGGAGAGATTCCGAGCAGTACTTC

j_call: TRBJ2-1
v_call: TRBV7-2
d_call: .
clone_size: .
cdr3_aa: CASSPQGRSTNEQFF
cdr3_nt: TGTGCCAGCAGCCCACAGGGTCGGTCGACGAATGAGCAGTTCTTC

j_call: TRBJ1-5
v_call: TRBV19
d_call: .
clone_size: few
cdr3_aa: CASRREGNQPQHF
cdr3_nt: TGTGCCAGTAGGCGGGAGGGCAATCAGCCCCAGCATTTT

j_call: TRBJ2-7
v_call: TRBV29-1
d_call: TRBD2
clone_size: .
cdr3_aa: CSVGVTSGPPYEQYF
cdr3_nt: TGCAGCGTCGGTGTAACTAGCGGGCCTCCCTACGAGCAGTACTTC

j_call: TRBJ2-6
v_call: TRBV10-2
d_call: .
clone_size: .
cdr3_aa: CASRGSGANVLTF
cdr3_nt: TGCGCCAGCAGGGGCTCTGGGGCCAACGTCCTGACTTTC

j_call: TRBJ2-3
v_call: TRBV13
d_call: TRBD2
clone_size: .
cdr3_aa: CASSLRLAGATDTQYF
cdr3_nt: TGTGCCAGCAGCCTCAGACTAGCGGGGGCCACAGATACGCAGTATTTT

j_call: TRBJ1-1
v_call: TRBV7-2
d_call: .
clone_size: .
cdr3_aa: CASSSTDRWYTEAFF
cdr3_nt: TGTGCCAGCAGCTCAACCGACAGGTGGTACACTGAAGCTTTCTTT

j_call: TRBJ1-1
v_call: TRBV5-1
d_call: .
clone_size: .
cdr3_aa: CASSLASRGTEAFF
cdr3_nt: TGCGCCAGCAGCTTGGCCTCAAGGGGCACTGAAGCTTTCTTT

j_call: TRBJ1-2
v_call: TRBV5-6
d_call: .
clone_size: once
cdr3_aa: CASSQVLGRPLEGYTF
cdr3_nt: TGTGCCAGCAGCCAGGTCCTGGGACGGCCCCTGGAGGGCTACACCTTC

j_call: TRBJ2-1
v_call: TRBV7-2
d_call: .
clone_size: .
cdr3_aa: CASSFGPLVYNEQFF
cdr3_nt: TGTGCCAGCAGCTTCGGGCCACTAGTATACAATGAGCAGTTCTTC

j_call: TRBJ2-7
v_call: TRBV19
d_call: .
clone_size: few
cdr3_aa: CASRLSSTYEQYF
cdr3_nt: TGTGCCAGTAGACTCTCCAGTACCTACGAGCAGTACTTC

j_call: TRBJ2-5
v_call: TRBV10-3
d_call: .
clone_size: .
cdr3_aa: CAISSFRLVRTQYF
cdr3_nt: TGTGCCATCAGTTCTTTTCGACTAGTCCGGACCCAGTACTTC

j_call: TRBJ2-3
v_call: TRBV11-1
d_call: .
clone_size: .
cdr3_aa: CASSLASADTQYF
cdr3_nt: TGTGCCAGCAGCTTAGCGTCGGCAGATACGCAGTATTTT

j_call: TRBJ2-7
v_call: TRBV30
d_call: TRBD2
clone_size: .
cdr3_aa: CASAGRVPGYEQYF
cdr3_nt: TGTGCCTCGGCGGGGAGGGTCCCCGGCTACGAGCAGTACTTC

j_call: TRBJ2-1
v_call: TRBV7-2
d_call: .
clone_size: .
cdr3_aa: CASSPSPGHINNEQFF
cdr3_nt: TGTGCCAGCAGCCCCAGCCCGGGACACATAAACAATGAGCAGTTCTTC

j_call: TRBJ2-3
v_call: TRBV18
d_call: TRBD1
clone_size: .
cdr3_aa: CASSPGRGRLSDTQYF
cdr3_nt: TGTGCCAGCTCACCAGGAAGGGGGCGTCTGTCAGATACGCAGTATTTT

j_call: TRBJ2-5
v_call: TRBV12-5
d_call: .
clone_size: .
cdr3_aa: CASGLPGPGETQYF
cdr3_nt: TGTGCTAGTGGTTTGCCCGGTCCGGGAGAGACCCAGTACTTC

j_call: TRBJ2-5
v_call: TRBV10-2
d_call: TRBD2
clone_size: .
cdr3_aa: CASEAGVRETQYF
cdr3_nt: TGCGCCAGCGAAGCGGGGGTTCGAGAGACCCAGTACTTC

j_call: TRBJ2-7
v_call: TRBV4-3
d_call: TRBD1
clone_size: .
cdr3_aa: CASSQQGALPGIPYEQYF
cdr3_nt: TGCGCCAGCAGCCAGCAGGGGGCACTACCTGGCATCCCCTACGAGCAGTACTTC

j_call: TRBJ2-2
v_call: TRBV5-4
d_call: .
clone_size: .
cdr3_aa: CASSEGKPTGELFF
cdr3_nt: TGTGCCAGCAGCGAAGGTAAACCCACCGGGGAGCTGTTTTTT

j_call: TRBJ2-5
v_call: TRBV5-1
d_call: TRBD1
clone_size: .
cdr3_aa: CASSWLTGIIETQYF
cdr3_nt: TGCGCCAGCAGCTGGTTGACAGGGATAATAGAGACCCAGTACTTC

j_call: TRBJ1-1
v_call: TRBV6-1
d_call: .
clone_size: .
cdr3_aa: CASSGLTGGGVEAFF
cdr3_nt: TGTGCCAGCAGTGGGCTGACAGGTGGAGGGGTTGAAGCTTTCTTT

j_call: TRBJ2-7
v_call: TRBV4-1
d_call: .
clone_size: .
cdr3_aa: CASSLLAAGWDEQYF
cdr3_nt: TGCGCCAGCAGCCTCTTAGCAGCAGGGTGGGACGAGCAGTACTTC

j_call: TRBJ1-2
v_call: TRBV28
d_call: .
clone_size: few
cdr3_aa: CASSNAWGEANYGYTF
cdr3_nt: TGTGCCAGCAGTAACGCTTGGGGGGAAGCTAACTATGGCTACACCTTC

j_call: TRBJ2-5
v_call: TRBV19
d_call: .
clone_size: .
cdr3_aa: CASSMGTQETQYF
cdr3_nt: TGTGCCAGTAGTATGGGGACGCAAGAGACCCAGTACTTC

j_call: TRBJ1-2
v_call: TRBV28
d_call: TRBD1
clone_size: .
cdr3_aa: CASSPGGGYGYTF
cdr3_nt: TGTGCCAGCAGCCCAGGGGGAGGCTATGGCTACACCTTC

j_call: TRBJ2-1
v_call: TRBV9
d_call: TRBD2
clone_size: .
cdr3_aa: CASSVDRGVDNEQFF
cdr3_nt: TGTGCCAGCAGCGTAGATCGGGGGGTGGACAATGAGCAGTTCTTC

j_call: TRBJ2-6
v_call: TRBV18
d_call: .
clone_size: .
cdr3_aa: CASSPQSFGGRFGANVLTF
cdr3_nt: TGTGCCAGCTCACCACAGAGTTTTGGGGGCAGATTTGGGGCCAACGTCCTGACTTTC

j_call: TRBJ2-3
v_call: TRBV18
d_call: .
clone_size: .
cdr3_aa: CASSTLGVGRGADTQYF
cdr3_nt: TGTGCCAGCTCGACTCTGGGGGTAGGGAGAGGCGCAGATACGCAGTATTTT

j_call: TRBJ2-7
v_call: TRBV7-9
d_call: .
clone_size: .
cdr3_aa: CASSRLAIDYEQYF
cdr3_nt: TGTGCCAGCAGTCGTTTGGCAATCGACTACGAGCAGTACTTC

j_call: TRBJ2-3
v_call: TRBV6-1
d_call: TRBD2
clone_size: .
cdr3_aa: CASSEYLAGSLDTQYF
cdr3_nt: TGTGCCAGCAGTGAATATCTAGCGGGGTCTCTAGATACGCAGTATTTT

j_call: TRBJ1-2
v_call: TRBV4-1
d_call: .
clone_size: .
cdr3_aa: CASSQEATGNLGGYTF
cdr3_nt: TGCGCCAGCAGCCAAGAGGCCACCGGGAATCTGGGTGGCTACACCTTC

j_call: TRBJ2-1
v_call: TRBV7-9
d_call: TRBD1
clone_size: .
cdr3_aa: CASSFAGGNNEQFF
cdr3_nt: TGTGCCAGCAGCTTTGCAGGGGGAAACAATGAGCAGTTCTTC

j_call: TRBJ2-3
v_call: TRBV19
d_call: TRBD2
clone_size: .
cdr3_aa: CASSIRLAGDTDTQYF
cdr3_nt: TGTGCCAGTAGTATCCGTCTAGCGGGAGATACAGATACGCAGTATTTT

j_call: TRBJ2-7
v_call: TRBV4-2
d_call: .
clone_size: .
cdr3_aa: CASSQGPVEQYF
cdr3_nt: TGTGCCAGCAGCCAAGGGCCCGTCGAGCAGTACTTC

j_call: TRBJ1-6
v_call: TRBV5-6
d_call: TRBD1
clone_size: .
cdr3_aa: CASSLVQGQWPNFPLHF
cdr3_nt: TGTGCCAGCAGCTTGGTCCAGGGACAGTGGCCTAACTTTCCCCTCCACTTT

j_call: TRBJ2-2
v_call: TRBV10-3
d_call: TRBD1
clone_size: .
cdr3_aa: CVISEAGTGDTGELFF
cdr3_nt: TGTGTCATCAGTGAAGCCGGGACAGGGGACACCGGGGAGCTGTTTTTT

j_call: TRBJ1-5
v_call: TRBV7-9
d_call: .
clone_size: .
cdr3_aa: CASSSSRNQPQHF
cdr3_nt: TGTGCCAGCAGCTCCAGTAGGAATCAGCCCCAGCATTTT

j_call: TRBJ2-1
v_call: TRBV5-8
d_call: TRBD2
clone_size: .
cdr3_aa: CASSLRGGTYNEQFF
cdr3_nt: TGTGCCAGCAGCTTGCGGGGGGGGACCTACAATGAGCAGTTCTTC

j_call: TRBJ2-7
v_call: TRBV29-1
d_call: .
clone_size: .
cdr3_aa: CSVGDNYEQYF
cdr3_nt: TGCAGCGTTGGGGACAACTACGAGCAGTACTTC

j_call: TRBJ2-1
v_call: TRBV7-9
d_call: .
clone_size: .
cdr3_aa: CASGKQGPEQFF
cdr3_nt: TGTGCCAGCGGGAAACAGGGTCCAGAGCAGTTCTTC

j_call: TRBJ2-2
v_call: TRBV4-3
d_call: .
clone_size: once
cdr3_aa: CASSISGGGYTGELFF
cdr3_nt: TGCGCCAGCAGCATTAGTGGGGGGGGCTACACCGGGGAGCTGTTTTTT

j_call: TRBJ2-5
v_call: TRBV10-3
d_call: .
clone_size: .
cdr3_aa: CAISEGETQYF
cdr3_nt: TGTGCCATCAGTGAGGGAGAGACCCAGTACTTC

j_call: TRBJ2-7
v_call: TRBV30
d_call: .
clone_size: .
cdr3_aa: CAWSVPDGVSYF
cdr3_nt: TGTGCCTGGAGTGTACCGGACGGTGTGTCCTACTTC

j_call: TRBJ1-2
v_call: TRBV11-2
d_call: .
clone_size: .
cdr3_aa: CASSLVQVAGYTF
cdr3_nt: TGTGCCAGCAGCTTAGTGCAGGTGGCGGGCTACACCTTC

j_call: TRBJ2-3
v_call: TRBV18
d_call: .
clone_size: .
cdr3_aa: CASSPQNTGIVDTQYF
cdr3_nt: TGTGCCAGCTCACCACAAAACACAGGGATTGTAGATACGCAGTATTTT

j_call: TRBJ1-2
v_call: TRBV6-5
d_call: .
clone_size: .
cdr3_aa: CASSPWGGENYGYTF
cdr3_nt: TGTGCCAGCAGCCCCTGGGGGGGGGAGAACTATGGCTACACCTTC

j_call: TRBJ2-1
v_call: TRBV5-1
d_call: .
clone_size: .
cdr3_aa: CASSLSSYNEQFF
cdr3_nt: TGCGCCAGCAGCCTGAGCTCCTACAATGAGCAGTTCTTC

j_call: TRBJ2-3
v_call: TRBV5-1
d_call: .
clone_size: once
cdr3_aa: CASSGTGLGSTDTQYF
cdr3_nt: TGCGCCAGCAGCGGAACAGGATTAGGGTCCACAGATACGCAGTATTTT

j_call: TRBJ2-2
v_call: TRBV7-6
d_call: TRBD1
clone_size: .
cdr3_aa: CASSLRGTGANTGELFF
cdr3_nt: TGTGCCAGCAGCTTAAGGGGGACAGGGGCGAACACCGGGGAGCTGTTTTTT

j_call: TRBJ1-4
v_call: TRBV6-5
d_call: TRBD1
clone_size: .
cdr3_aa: CASSTRDRADEKLFF
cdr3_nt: TGTGCCAGCAGTACCCGGGACAGGGCGGATGAAAAACTGTTTTTT

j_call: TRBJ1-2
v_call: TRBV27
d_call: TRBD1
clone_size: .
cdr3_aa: CASSLSGTGFYGYTF
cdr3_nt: TGTGCCAGCAGTTTATCGGGGACAGGGTTCTATGGCTACACCTTC